The 29 T cell receptor beta chains below come from one sample, sequenced in a study of beta chain features in type 1 diabetes. The investigators reverse transcribed all of the isolated RNA, so they sequenced expressed TCRB transcripts. The protocol was immunoSEQ multiplex PCR, while the TCRdb copy is restricted to in-frame clones and leaves out a portion. The sample includes 52,000 or so clones, 52% of them seen just once. Study findings and constraints: Shorter TCRB CDR3s, moderately but significantly so, marked every one of the four CD4+ subsets in Type 1 diabetes patients.

The antigens for these receptors are not known. Sequencing input: Tregs from blood. These receptors were collected from a woman aged 40 to 50 with type 1 diabetes.

This clone was recorded a few times. This chain connects TRBV7-9 to TRBJ1-1, with D hard to call. The CDR3 contains 13 residues. Germline lookup yields CDR1 SEHNR and CDR2 FQNEAQ (reference sequence). The V end lost 6 bases, the J end lost 1 base, and 9 bases lay between the germline ends. As DNA, the CDR3 is TGTGCCAGCAGGACGACGGGGAACACTGAAGCTTTCTTT. Protein sequence: CASRTTGNTEAFF.

This clone was seen just once. This chain uses TRBV2 with TRBJ2-2; the D gene is possibly TRBD2 (5 bases). The CDR3 has 16 residues. Germline V lookup: CDR1 SNHLY, CDR2 FYNNEI. V was trimmed by 3 bases and J by 6 bases, leaving 17 bases between them. CDR3 protein: CASSDPGIGKAGELFF. CDR3 in DNA: TGTGCCAGCAGTGATCCGGGGATAGGAAAGGCCGGGGAGCTGTTTTTT.

As concerns this clone: This CDR3 is also generated by other DNA sequences in the sample. The chain is built from TRBV7-2 and TRBJ2-3; 10 nucleotides match TRBD1. The V and J ends lost 5 bases and 3 bases, in that order; junction bases with no gene match: 5. This CDR3 comprises 15 residues. Germline V gene lookup returns CDR1 SGHTA and CDR2 FQGNSA. The DNA for the CDR3 is TGTGCCAGCAGCAAACAGGGACAGGGGACAGATACGCAGTATTTT. Encoded protein: CASSKQGQGTDTQYF.

The rearrangement uses TRBV7-2 and TRBJ1-1; no reliable D call. Looked up from germline, CDR1 is SGHTA and CDR2 is FQGNSA. Trimming left V 1 base short and J 0 bases short, with 6 bases between. There are 14 residues in the CDR3. CDR3 residues: CASSLGRLNTEAFF. The CDR3 DNA reads as TGTGCCAGCAGCTTAGGCAGGTTGAACACTGAAGCTTTCTTT.

The chain uses TRBV6-7 and TRBJ1-5, with D perhaps TRBD1 (6 bases). TRBV6-7 is placed among ORFs of uncertain function. V was pared by 2 bases and J by 6 bases, with 14 bases between. The CDR3 is 15 amino acids. CDR3 nucleotides: TGTGCCAGCAGTTACAAGGGGGTAAGGAGTCAGCCCCAGCATTTT. Its translation is CASSYKGVRSQPQHF.

In its sample, this clone was seen a few times. The chain joins TRBV7-2 to TRBJ2-3; weak D call: TRBD2 (7 bases). Trimming took 5 bases from V and 1 from J, leaving 13 bases between them. This CDR3 region has 15 residues. Germline V gene lookup returns CDR1 SGHTA and CDR2 FQGNSA. DNA of the CDR3: TGTGCCAGCAGCCTAGGGGGGGGCCGCACAGATACGCAGTATTTT. Translating it yields CASSLGGGRTDTQYF.

The chain links TRBV29-1 to TRBJ2-3, with a tentative D call TRBD1 (5 bases). The length of the CDR3 is 15 residues. V lost 2 bases and J lost 0, with 12 bases in between. Germline loops: CDR1 SQVTM, CDR2 ANQGSEA. CDR3: CSVETGRPSTDTQYF. The CDR3 coding sequence is TGCAGCGTTGAAACAGGCAGGCCGAGCACAGATACGCAGTATTTT.

CDR3 region: CASSPLYTGELFF. For the CDR3, the DNA is TGTGCCAGCAGTCCCCTTTACACCGGGGAGCTGTTTTTT. The chain uses TRBV6-5 and TRBJ2-2; D is ambiguous. Germline lookup yields CDR1 MNHEY and CDR2 SVGAGI. Trimming cost V 5 bases and J 3 bases, with 7 bases left between them. CDR3 size: 13 residues.

This clone was seen only a few times. The J gene is TRBJ1-3, the V gene TRBV10-3, with TRBD1 identical over 7 bases. The germline V gene encodes CDR1 ENHRY and CDR2 SYGVKD. The CDR3 is made up of 15 amino acids. Unmatched junction bases numbered 4, after V lost 3 bases and J lost 2 bases. CDR3 DNA: TGTGCCATCAGTGATCCCAGGGGGACTGGAAACACCATATATTTT. As protein: CAISDPRGTGNTIYF.

V usage is TRBV6-1 and J usage is TRBJ2-3; weak D call: TRBD2 (6 bases). Per germline, CDR1 MNHNS and CDR2 SASEGT. The CDR3 length is 12 residues. V lost 8 bases to trimming and J lost 2 bases, with 8 bases between them. CDR3 bases: TGTGCCAGCGCGGGGTACACAGATACGCAGTATTTT. This translates into CASAGYTDTQYF.

The chain links TRBV4-3 to TRBJ1-2, with D possibly being TRBD1 (6 bases). The CDR3 spans 13 residues. Trimming removed 0 bases at V and 7 bases at J, with 9 bases between. Germline CDR1 reads LGHNA; CDR2 reads YSLEER. CDR3 loop: CASSQERTVGYTF. DNA of the CDR3: TGCGCCAGCAGCCAAGAACGGACAGTTGGCTACACCTTC.

This clone turned up a few times. The chain is built from TRBV5-5 and TRBJ1-5; D is unresolved. Germline values: CDR1 SGHKS, CDR2 YYEKEE (reference sequence). Trimming took off 4 bases at V and 0 bases at J, with 5 bases between the two ends. The CDR3 is 13 residues long. CDR3 DNA sequence: TGTGCCAGCAGCCTAGATAGCAATCAGCCCCAGCATTTT. As protein: CASSLDSNQPQHF.

J is TRBJ2-3 and V is TRBV6-1; TRBD2 is a possible D gene (6 bases). The V and J ends lost 5 bases and 8 bases respectively, with 17 bases between them. CDR3 length: 14 amino acids. Germline V gives CDR1 MNHNS, CDR2 SASEGT. The CDR3 coding sequence is TGTGCCAGCAGTTATACGGGGGTCGGGGGTACGCAGTATTTT. It yields the protein CASSYTGVGGTQYF.

A single count supports this clone. V is TRBV19 and J is TRBJ1-5, with 7 positions matching TRBD1. Germline-derived CDR1 and CDR2 are LNHDA and SQIVND (reference sequence). This CDR3 has 16 residues. The V and J ends lost 7 bases and 4 bases, in that order; junction bases with no gene match: 13. The CDR3 sequence: CASNILRGLGNQPQHF. CDR3 nucleotides: TGTGCCAGTAATATTTTAAGGGGGCTTGGAAATCAGCCCCAGCATTTT.

This clone was detected only a few times. The V gene is TRBV5-1, the J gene TRBJ2-4; D is possibly TRBD1 (5 bases). The CDR3 contains 15 residues. V was clipped by 3 bases and J by 4 bases, with 14 bases between them. The germline V gene has CDR1 SGHRS and CDR2 YFSETQ. The CDR3 spells CASSSRQSSKNIQYF. The CDR3 nucleotides are TGCGCCAGCAGCTCTCGACAGAGTTCGAAAAACATTCAGTACTTC. Full variable domain (rest looked up from reference TRBV5-1 and TRBJ2-4): KAGVTQTPRYLIKTRGQQVTLSCSPISGHRSVSWYQQTPGQGLQFLFEYFSETQRNKGNFPGRFSGRQFSNSRSEMNVSTLELGDSALYLCASSSRQSSKNIQYFGAGTRLSVL.

The chain joins TRBV2 to TRBJ1-1; D call uncertain. The V end lost 10 bases, the J end lost 0 bases, and 6 bases lay between the germline ends. The CDR3 is made up of 11 amino acids. CDR1 and CDR2 (germline): SNHLY, FYNNEI. The CDR3 loop is CATRVNTEAFF. CDR3 coding DNA: TGTGCCACAAGAGTGAACACTGAAGCTTTCTTT.

In its sample, this clone was seen a few times. The chain joins TRBV18 to TRBJ2-7, with 7 bases identical to TRBD1. Per germline, CDR1 KGHSH and CDR2 LQKENI. The J segment lost 4 bases and the V segment lost 5 bases, leaving 8 bases of the junction unmatched. This CDR3 has 14 amino acids. CDR3 residues: CASSTPGTAYEQYF. In nucleotides, the CDR3 is TGTGCCAGCTCAACGCCCGGGACAGCGTACGAGCAGTACTTC. The variable domain in full, with the rest retrieved from reference TRBV18 and TRBJ2-7, is NAGVMQNPRHLVRRRGQEARLRCSPMKGHSHVYWYRQLPEEGLKFMVYLQKENIIDESGMPKERFSAEFPKEGPSILRIQQVVRGDSAAYFCASSTPGTAYEQYFGPGTRLTVT.

The rearrangement uses TRBV5-6 and TRBJ2-3; 8 positions match TRBD2. CDR3 length equals 16 residues. Losses at the gene ends were 1 base for V and 4 bases for J; bases not matched to a gene: 8. Germline V lookup: CDR1 SGHDT, CDR2 YYEEEE. In DNA form, the CDR3 reads TGTGCCAGCAGCTTGTTCTTACGGGAGGGCGCAGATACGCAGTATTTT. Its translation: CASSLFLREGADTQYF. Drawing the rest from reference TRBV5-6 and TRBJ2-3, the complete variable domain is DAGVTQSPTHLIKTRGQQVTLRCSPKSGHDTVSWYQQALGQGPQFIFQYYEEEERQRGNFPDRFSGHQFPNYSSELNVNALLLGDSALYLCASSLFLREGADTQYFGPGTRLTVL.

This chain uses TRBV5-1 with TRBJ2-5, with 12 bases aligning to TRBD2. The CDR3 runs to 15 residues. Trimming took 5 bases from V and 2 from J; bases not matched to a gene: 4. The germline V gene encodes CDR1 SGHRS and CDR2 YFSETQ. The CDR3 DNA follows: TGCGCCAGCAGATATGGGACTAGCGGGCAAGAGACCCAGTACTTC. This translates into CASRYGTSGQETQYF.

This chain links TRBV28 with TRBJ2-3, with 8 bases lining up with TRBD1. Germline CDR1 is MDHEN and CDR2 is SYDVKM. The CDR3 has 14 residues. Trimming at V came to 7 bases and at J to 4 bases, leaving 7 bases not matched to a gene. The CDR3 sequence is CASNPDRAPDTQYF. Written as DNA, the CDR3 is TGTGCCAGCAACCCGGACAGGGCTCCAGATACGCAGTATTTT.

The chain uses TRBV27 and TRBJ1-5; the D gene is possibly TRBD1 (6 bases). The CDR3 runs 13 residues. The ends were cut back, 6 bases at V and 2 bases at J, with 8 bases in the middle. CDR1 and CDR2 from the germline V gene are MNHEY and SMNVEV (reference sequence). In DNA form, the CDR3 reads TGTGCCAGCAGGAAGGGGGGCAATCAGCCCCAGCATTTT. It is translated as CASRKGGNQPQHF.

The table lists this clone with a count of one. The V gene is TRBV7-8, the J gene TRBJ2-4; the match to TRBD2 covers 7 bases. Germline V gene data show CDR1 as SGHVS and CDR2 as FQNEAQ. The junction had 8 bases not matched to a gene; V was cut back by 3 bases and J by 0 bases. The CDR3 is made up of 17 amino acids. The CDR3 region is CASSFVGGGIAKNIQYF. The CDR3 DNA is TGTGCCAGCAGCTTTGTGGGGGGAGGGATAGCCAAAAACATTCAGTACTTC.

This chain links TRBV7-9 with TRBJ1-2; D not certain. CDR1 and CDR2 from the germline V gene are SEHNR and FQNEAQ (reference sequence). This CDR3 has 13 residues. With 0 bases removed from V and 6 bases from J, the gap between germline ends came to 8 bases. As DNA, the CDR3 is TGTGCCAGCAGCTTAGCATGGGGAGATGGCTACACCTTC. Translation: CASSLAWGDGYTF.

The rearrangement joins TRBV5-1 to TRBJ2-7, with 8 bases aligning to TRBD2. CDR3 length: 16 residues. V was clipped by 3 bases and J by 5 bases; unmatched bases: 13. Germline V gene lookup returns CDR1 SGHRS and CDR2 YFSETQ. As DNA, the CDR3 is TGCGCCAGCAGCTGGAAGCCCGGGACGGGGGGGGACGAGCAGTACTTC. Translating it yields CASSWKPGTGGDEQYF. The full variable domain, completed using reference TRBV5-1 and TRBJ2-7, is KAGVTQTPRYLIKTRGQQVTLSCSPISGHRSVSWYQQTPGQGLQFLFEYFSETQRNKGNFPGRFSGRQFSNSRSEMNVSTLELGDSALYLCASSWKPGTGGDEQYFGPGTRLTVT.

By proportion, this clone is medium-sized. The rearrangement joins TRBV5-5 to TRBJ1-5, with 10 bases matching TRBD1. The CDR3 sequence is 14 residues long. The germline V gene encodes CDR1 SGHKS and CDR2 YYEKEE (reference sequence). Losses at the gene ends were 2 bases for V and 5 bases for J; bases not matched to a gene: 1. CDR3 sequence: CASSFGTGDQPQHF. CDR3 bases: TGTGCCAGCAGCTTCGGGACAGGGGATCAGCCCCAGCATTTT.

The rearrangement joins TRBV28 to TRBJ1-2; TRBD1 agrees at 7 bases. The CDR3 contains 15 residues. Germline V gene data show CDR1 as MDHEN and CDR2 as SYDVKM. V gave up 3 bases and J gave up 3 bases; unmatched junction bases: 7. CDR3 protein: CASSFYNRGDYGYTF. In DNA form, the CDR3 reads TGTGCCAGCAGTTTCTATAACAGGGGCGACTATGGCTACACCTTC.

The V and J genes are TRBV9 and TRBJ1-4; 7 nucleotides match TRBD1. Per germline, CDR1 SGDLS and CDR2 YYNGEE. J was trimmed by 4 bases and V by 0 bases; bases with no gene match: 3. This CDR3 contains 15 residues. The CDR3 sequence is CASSVDPGGNEKLFF. The CDR3 DNA is TGTGCCAGCAGCGTAGACCCAGGGGGTAATGAAAAACTGTTTTTT.

The chain employs TRBV29-1 and TRBJ1-4, with 10 bases that match TRBD1. Germline trimming cut 6 bases from V and 7 bases from J; bases unmatched to any gene: 5. CDR1 is SQVTM, CDR2 ANQGSEA, per germline. This CDR3 spans 13 amino acids. CDR3 residues: CSVRQGAREKLFF. The CDR3 nucleotides are TGCAGCGTCAGACAGGGGGCGCGTGAAAAACTGTTTTTT.

The chain recombines TRBV7-2 with TRBJ1-2; 9 nucleotides align to TRBD1. Trimming at V came to 3 bases and at J to 7 bases, leaving 3 bases not matched to a gene. The CDR3 runs to 13 residues. Germline V CDR1 and CDR2: SGHTA, FQGNSA. CDR3 in DNA: TGTGCCAGCAGCTTCGGACAGGGGACTGGCTACACCTTC. Translation: CASSFGQGTGYTF. Together with reference TRBV7-2 and TRBJ1-2, the CDR3 gives the full variable domain: GAGVSQSPSNKVTEKGKDVELRCDPISGHTALYWYRQSLGQGLEFLIYFQGNSAPDKSGLPSDRFSAERTGGSVSTLTIQRTQQEDSAVYLCASSFGQGTGYTFGSGTRLTVV.